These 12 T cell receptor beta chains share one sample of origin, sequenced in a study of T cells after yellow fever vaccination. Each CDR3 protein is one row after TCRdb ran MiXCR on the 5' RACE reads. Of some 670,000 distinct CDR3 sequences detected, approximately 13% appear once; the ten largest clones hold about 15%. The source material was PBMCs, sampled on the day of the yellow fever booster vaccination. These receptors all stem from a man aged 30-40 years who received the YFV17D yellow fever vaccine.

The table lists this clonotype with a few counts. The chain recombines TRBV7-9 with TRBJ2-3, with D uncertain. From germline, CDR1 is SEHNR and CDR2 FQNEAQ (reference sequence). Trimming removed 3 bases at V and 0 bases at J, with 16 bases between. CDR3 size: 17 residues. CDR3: CASSFGVGGPSTDTQYF. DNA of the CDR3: TGTGCCAGCAGCTTTGGGGTAGGCGGACCTAGCACAGATACGCAGTATTTT.

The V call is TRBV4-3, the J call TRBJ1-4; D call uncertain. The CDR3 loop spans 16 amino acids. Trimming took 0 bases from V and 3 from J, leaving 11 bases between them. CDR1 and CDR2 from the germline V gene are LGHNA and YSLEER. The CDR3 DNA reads TGCGCCAGCAGCCAAGATTTGTTGCGGGCTAATGAAAAACTGTTTTTT. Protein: CASSQDLLRANEKLFF.

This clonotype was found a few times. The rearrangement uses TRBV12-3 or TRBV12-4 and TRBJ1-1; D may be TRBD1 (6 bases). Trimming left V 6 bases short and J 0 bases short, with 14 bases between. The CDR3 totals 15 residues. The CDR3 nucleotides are TGTGCCAGCAGGCTCAGGGGCTTCATGAACACTGAAGCTTTCTTT. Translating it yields CASRLRGFMNTEAFF.

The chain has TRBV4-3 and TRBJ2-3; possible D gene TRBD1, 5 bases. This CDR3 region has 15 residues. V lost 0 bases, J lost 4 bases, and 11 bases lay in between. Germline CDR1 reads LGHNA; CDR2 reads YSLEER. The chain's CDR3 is CASSQDGAGADTQYF. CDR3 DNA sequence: TGCGCCAGCAGCCAAGATGGGGCAGGCGCAGATACGCAGTATTTT.

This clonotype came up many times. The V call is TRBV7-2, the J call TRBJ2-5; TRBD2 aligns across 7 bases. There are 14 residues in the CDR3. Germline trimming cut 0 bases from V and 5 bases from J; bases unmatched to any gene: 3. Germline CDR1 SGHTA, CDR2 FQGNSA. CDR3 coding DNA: TGTGCCAGCAGCTTAGCGCGGGAGTCTGAGACCCAGTACTTC. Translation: CASSLARESETQYF.

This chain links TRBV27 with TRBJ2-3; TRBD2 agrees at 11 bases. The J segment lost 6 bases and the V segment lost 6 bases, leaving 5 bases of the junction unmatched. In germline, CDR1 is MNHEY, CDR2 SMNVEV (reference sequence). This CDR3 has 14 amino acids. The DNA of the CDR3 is TGTGCCAGCAGCTATAGCGGGAGGGCCGATACGCAGTATTTT. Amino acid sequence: CASSYSGRADTQYF.

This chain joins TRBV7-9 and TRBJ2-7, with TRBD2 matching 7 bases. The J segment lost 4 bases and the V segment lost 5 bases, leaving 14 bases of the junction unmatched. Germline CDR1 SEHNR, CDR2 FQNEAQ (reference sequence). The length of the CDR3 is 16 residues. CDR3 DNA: TGTGCCAGCAGCATAGGGTCCGGGACTACCATGTACGAGCAGTACTTC. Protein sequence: CASSIGSGTTMYEQYF.

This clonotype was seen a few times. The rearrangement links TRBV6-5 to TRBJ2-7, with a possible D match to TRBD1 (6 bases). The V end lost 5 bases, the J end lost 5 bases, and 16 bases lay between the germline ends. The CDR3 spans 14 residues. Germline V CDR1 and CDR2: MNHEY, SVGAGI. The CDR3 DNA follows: TGTGCCAGCAGTACCCGAGGCAGGGACAACGAGCAGTACTTC. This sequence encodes CASSTRGRDNEQYF.

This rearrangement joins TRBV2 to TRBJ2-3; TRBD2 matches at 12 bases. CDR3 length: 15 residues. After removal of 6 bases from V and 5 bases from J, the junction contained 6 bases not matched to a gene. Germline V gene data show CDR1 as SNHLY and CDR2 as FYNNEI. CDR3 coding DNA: TGTGCCAGCAGCCGACTAGCGGGAGTAATAGATACGCAGTATTTT. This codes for CASSRLAGVIDTQYF.

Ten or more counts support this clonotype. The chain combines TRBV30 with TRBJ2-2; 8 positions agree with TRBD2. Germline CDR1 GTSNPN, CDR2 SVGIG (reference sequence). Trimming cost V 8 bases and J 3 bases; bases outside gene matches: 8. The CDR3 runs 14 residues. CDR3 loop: CALREGRYTGELFF. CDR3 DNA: TGTGCCCTTCGGGAGGGACGCTACACCGGGGAGCTGTTTTTT.

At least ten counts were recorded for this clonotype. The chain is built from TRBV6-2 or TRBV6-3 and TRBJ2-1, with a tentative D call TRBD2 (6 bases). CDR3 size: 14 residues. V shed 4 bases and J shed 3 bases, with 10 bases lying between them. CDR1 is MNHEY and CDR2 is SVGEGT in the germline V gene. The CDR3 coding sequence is TGTGCCAGCAGTTTAGGAGGGTTCTACAATGAGCAGTTCTTC. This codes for CASSLGGFYNEQFF.

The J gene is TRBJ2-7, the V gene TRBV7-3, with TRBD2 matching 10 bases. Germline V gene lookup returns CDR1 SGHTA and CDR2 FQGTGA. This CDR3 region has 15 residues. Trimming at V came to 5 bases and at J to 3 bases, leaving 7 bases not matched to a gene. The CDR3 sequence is CASSPRASGSYEQYF. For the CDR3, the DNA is TGTGCCAGCAGCCCGAGGGCTAGCGGGAGCTACGAGCAGTACTTC.